The 5 T cell receptor beta chains below come from one sample, sequenced in a study of T cells after yellow fever vaccination. TCRdb reprocessed the 5' RACE reads via MiXCR and lists one record per CDR3 protein. The table records 600,000 to 750,000 distinct CDR3 sequences, roughly an eighth of them present only once. Specimen: PBMCs, collected on the day of the yellow fever booster vaccination. Every receptor here comes from a man aged 25 to 40 who received the YFV17D yellow fever vaccine.

The rearrangement links TRBV7-9 to TRBJ2-5; 10 bases map to TRBD2. The CDR3 covers 14 residues. The V gene's germline CDR1 is SEHNR and CDR2 FQNEAQ (reference sequence). The trim removed 5 bases at V and 5 bases at J, leaving 5 bases unmatched. CDR3 sequence: CASSENSGRETQYF. CDR3 in DNA: TGTGCCAGCAGCGAAAATAGCGGGAGGGAGACCCAGTACTTC.

This clonotype was detected only a few times. V gene TRBV28 combines with J gene TRBJ2-1; 9 bases line up with TRBD2. The CDR3 is 14 amino acids. The V and J ends lost 8 bases and 1 base, in that order; junction bases with no gene match: 3. Germline V gives CDR1 MDHEN, CDR2 SYDVKM. The CDR3 region has the DNA TGTGCCAGCCGCGGGAGGGCTTCCTACAATGAGCAGTTCTTC. This sequence encodes CASRGRASYNEQFF. Supplemented by reference TRBV28 and TRBJ2-1, the full variable domain reads DVKVTQSSRYLVKRTGEKVFLECVQDMDHENMFWYRQDPGLGLRLIYFSYDVKMKEKGDIPEGYSVSREKKERFSLILESASTNQTSMYLCASRGRASYNEQFFGPGTRLTVL.

V and J are TRBV20-1 and TRBJ2-3; TRBD2 matches 10 bases. V shed 2 bases, J shed 5 bases, and the junction held 10 bases outside the gene matches. This CDR3 contains 16 residues. Germline-derived CDR1 and CDR2 are DFQATT and SNEGSKA (reference sequence). CDR3 DNA sequence: TGCAGTGCTAGAAAGTATCTAGCGGGAGATGTAGATACGCAGTATTTT. Its translation is CSARKYLAGDVDTQYF.

This clonotype has a handful of counts. The chain couples TRBV7-2 to TRBJ2-5; no reliable D call. Germline CDR1 is SGHTA and CDR2 is FQGNSA. The CDR3 contains 11 residues. V dropped 5 bases and J dropped 4 bases, with 5 bases sitting between them. CDR3 sequence (DNA): TGTGCCAGCAGCAAACGAGAGACCCAGTACTTC. Residues: CASSKRETQYF.

Note on this clonotype: At one of its ends the junction is not consistent with the germline gene, which may arise from a read error. V and J are TRBV20-1 and TRBJ2-1; D is perhaps TRBD2 (6 bases). Germline CDR1 and CDR2: DFQATT and SNEGSKA (reference sequence). The CDR3 sequence is 14 residues long. The CDR3 spells CSARGWDSNNEQFF. For the CDR3, the DNA is TGCAGTGCTAGAGGTTGGGACTCCAACAATGAGCAGTTCTTC.